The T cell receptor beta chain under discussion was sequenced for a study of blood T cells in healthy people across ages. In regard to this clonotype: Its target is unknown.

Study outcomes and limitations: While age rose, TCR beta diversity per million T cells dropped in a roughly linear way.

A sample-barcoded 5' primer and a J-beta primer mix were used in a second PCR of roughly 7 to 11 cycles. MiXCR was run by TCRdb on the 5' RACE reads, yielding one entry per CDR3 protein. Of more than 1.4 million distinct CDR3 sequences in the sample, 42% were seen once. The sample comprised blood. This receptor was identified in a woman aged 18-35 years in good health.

In nucleotides, the CDR3 is TGCAGTGCTAGGGGCCGTACAGGGAGTATGGAAAAACTGTTTTTT. Translating gives CSARGRTGSMEKLFF. This chain links TRBV20-1 with TRBJ1-4; weak D call: TRBD1 (6 bases). This CDR3 has 15 residues. CDR1 and CDR2 (germline): DFQATT, SNEGSKA (reference sequence). Trimming removed 3 bases from V and 8 bases from J, with 19 bases in between.